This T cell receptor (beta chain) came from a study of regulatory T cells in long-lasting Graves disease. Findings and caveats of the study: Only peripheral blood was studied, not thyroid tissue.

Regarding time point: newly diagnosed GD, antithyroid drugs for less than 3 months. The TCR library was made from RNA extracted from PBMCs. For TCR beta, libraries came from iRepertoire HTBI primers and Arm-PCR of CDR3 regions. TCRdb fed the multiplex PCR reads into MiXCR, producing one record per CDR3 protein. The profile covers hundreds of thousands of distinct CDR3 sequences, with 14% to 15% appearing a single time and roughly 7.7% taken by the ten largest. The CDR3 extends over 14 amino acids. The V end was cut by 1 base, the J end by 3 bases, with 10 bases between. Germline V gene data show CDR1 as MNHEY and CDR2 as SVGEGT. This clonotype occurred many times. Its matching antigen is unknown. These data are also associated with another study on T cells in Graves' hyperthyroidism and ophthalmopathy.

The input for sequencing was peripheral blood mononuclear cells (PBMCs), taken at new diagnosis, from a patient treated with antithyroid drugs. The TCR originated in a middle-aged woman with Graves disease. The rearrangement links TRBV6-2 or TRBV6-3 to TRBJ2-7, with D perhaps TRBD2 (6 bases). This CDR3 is CASSYYGRDYEQYF. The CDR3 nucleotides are TGTGCCAGCAGTTACTACGGGAGAGACTACGAGCAGTACTTC.